A single sample is the source of the 14 T cell receptor beta chains below, sequenced in a study of memory CD4+ T cells and cytomegalovirus serostatus. The sort gate was single viable CD3+CD4+CD8-CD45RO+ cells for memory CD4+ T cells. Only in-frame clones appear in the TCRdb table, and some are missing; sequencing was by immunoSEQ multiplex PCR. The sample consists of about 25,000 clones, about 79% of them appearing once. The sequenced sample consisted of memory CD4+ T cells from blood. These receptors came from an adult in good health and CMV-seronegative.

This clone was seen a single time. The chain joins TRBV6-5 to TRBJ2-7; D unresolved. CDR1 MNHEY and CDR2 SVGAGI come from the germline V gene. V was cut by 6 bases and J by 1 base, with 16 bases left in between. There are 15 residues in the CDR3. CDR3 region: CASSRRAEVSYEQYF. The CDR3 DNA reads as TGTGCCAGCAGCCGACGGGCGGAAGTATCCTACGAGCAGTACTTC.

The chain carries TRBV7-9 and TRBJ1-6; the match to TRBD1 covers 9 bases. With 5 bases clipped from V and 1 base from J, the junction kept 6 bases outside the gene matches. The germline gives CDR1 SEHNR, CDR2 FQNEAQ (reference sequence). The length of the CDR3 is 17 residues. The CDR3 sequence: CASSSRTGESYNSPLHF. As DNA, the CDR3 is TGTGCCAGCAGCAGCCGGACAGGGGAATCCTATAATTCACCCCTCCACTTT.

The gene calls are TRBV2 and TRBJ2-7, with unresolved D. Germline-derived CDR1 and CDR2 are SNHLY and FYNNEI. The CDR3 has 12 residues. With 8 bases removed from V and 6 bases from J, the gap between germline ends came to 14 bases. DNA for the CDR3: TGTGCCAGCGCCTATCATTCAAGCGAGCAGTACTTC. It yields the protein CASAYHSSEQYF. The complete variable domain, with remaining parts taken from reference TRBV2 and TRBJ2-7, reads EPEVTQTPSHQVTQMGQEVILRCVPISNHLYFYWYRQILGQKVEFLVSFYNNEISEKSEIFDDQFSVERPDGSNFTLKIRSTKLEDSAMYFCASAYHSSEQYFGPGTRLTVT.

This clone was detected a few times. The rearrangement uses TRBV18 and TRBJ2-4; unclear D gene. Germline V gene sequence: CDR1 KGHSH, CDR2 LQKENI. V was cut by 0 bases and J by 10 bases, with 16 bases left in between. The length of the CDR3 is 15 residues. The DNA of the CDR3 is TGTGCCAGCTCACCACCGGCGACCGCATCCCAAATTCAGTACTTC. It codes for CASSPPATASQIQYF.

This clone was counted between two and nine times. V and J are TRBV5-1 and TRBJ1-1; 7 bases map to TRBD1. V gave up 5 bases and J gave up 2 bases; unmatched junction bases: 9. This CDR3 has 15 residues. Germline loops: CDR1 SGHRS, CDR2 YFSETQ. CDR3 in DNA: TGCGCCAGCAGTAGGACCGGGACAGCCAACACTGAAGCTTTCTTT. Its protein product is CASSRTGTANTEAFF.

V and J are TRBV7-2 and TRBJ2-5; possibly TRBD2 for D (6 bases). Per germline, CDR1 SGHTA and CDR2 FQGNSA. This CDR3 has 15 residues. V shed 3 bases and J shed 7 bases, with 18 bases lying between them. DNA of the CDR3: TGTGCCAGCAGCTTTCTCCGGCGGGGAATTTGGACCCAGTACTTC. Translated: CASSFLRRGIWTQYF. The entire variable domain, with the rest obtained from reference TRBV7-2 and TRBJ2-5, is as follows: GAGVSQSPSNKVTEKGKDVELRCDPISGHTALYWYRQSLGQGLEFLIYFQGNSAPDKSGLPSDRFSAERTGGSVSTLTIQRTQQEDSAVYLCASSFLRRGIWTQYFGPGTRLLVL.

The chain employs TRBV30 and TRBJ1-5; D ambiguous. Germline V gene lookup returns CDR1 GTSNPN and CDR2 SVGIG (reference sequence). V lost 3 bases to trimming and J lost 6 bases, with 12 bases between them. This CDR3 comprises 13 residues. The CDR3 loop reads CAWSPSVIQPQHF. The CDR3 DNA follows: TGTGCCTGGAGCCCCTCGGTGATTCAGCCCCAGCATTTT.

The sample holds a few counts of this clone. This chain connects TRBV10-3 to TRBJ1-1; D is unclear. The CDR3 runs 15 residues. V was pared by 2 bases and J by 2 bases, with 12 bases between. Germline V gives CDR1 ENHRY, CDR2 SYGVKD. CDR3 nucleotide sequence: TGTGCCATCAGTGAGGGGTTCATATCTAACACTGAAGCTTTCTTT. Its translation is CAISEGFISNTEAFF.

The chain uses TRBV4-2 and TRBJ2-7; 9 nucleotides match TRBD1. The germline V gene encodes CDR1 LGHNA and CDR2 YNFKEQ. The length of the CDR3 is 15 residues. The ends lost 4 bases at V and 3 bases at J; junction bases unmatched: 7. As DNA, the CDR3 is TGTGCCAGCAGCCTGCGTCCGGGACAGGGCTACGAGCAGTACTTC. This codes for CASSLRPGQGYEQYF.

The chain employs TRBV7-8 and TRBJ2-1, with TRBD2 as a possible D gene (5 bases). The CDR3 loop spans 16 amino acids. The V gene lost 1 base and the J gene lost 5 bases, with 15 bases spanning the gap. The germline gives CDR1 SGHVS, CDR2 FQNEAQ. Here the CDR3 reads CASSLGRRGPNNEQFF. The CDR3 DNA reads TGTGCCAGCAGCTTAGGGAGGCGAGGGCCTAACAATGAGCAGTTCTTC. The full variable domain, rest sourced from reference TRBV7-8 and TRBJ2-1, is GAGVSQSPRYKVAKRGQDVALRCDPISGHVSLFWYQQALGQGPEFLTYFQNEAQLDKSGLPSDRFFAERPEGSVSTLKIQRTQQEDSAVYLCASSLGRRGPNNEQFFGPGTRLTVL.

In its sample, this clone was seen a few times. The rearrangement links TRBV5-4 to TRBJ1-1; perhaps TRBD1 as D (6 bases). Germline CDR1 SGHNT, CDR2 YYREEE (reference sequence). Trimming left V 0 bases short and J 1 base short, with 13 bases between. The CDR3 has 16 residues. Here the CDR3 DNA reads TGTGCCAGCAGCTTGGCCGGGGGGGGCGGGAACACTGAAGCTTTCTTT. Translated: CASSLAGGGGNTEAFF.

J is TRBJ2-1 and V is TRBV5-6; TRBD1 matches 11 bases. Germline lookup yields CDR1 SGHDT and CDR2 YYEEEE. The trim removed 4 bases at V and 8 bases at J, leaving 14 bases unmatched. This CDR3 is 17 amino acids long. In nucleotides, the CDR3 is TGTGCCAGCAGCATATTAAAGGGACAGGGGGTTTTCGATGAGCAGTTCTTC. Protein: CASSILKGQGVFDEQFF.

As regards this clone: At one boundary the junction diverges from the germline segment, which might be a read error. This chain uses TRBV4-3 with TRBJ2-7, with TRBD1 identical over 7 bases. This CDR3 has 14 amino acids. From germline, CDR1 is LGHNA and CDR2 YSLEER. The CDR3 DNA follows: TGCGCCAACAGCCGAGACAGGGACTCCTACGAGCAGTACTTC. It is translated as CANSRDRDSYEQYF.

This rearrangement joins TRBV5-1 to TRBJ1-1, with unresolved D. This CDR3 contains 15 residues. Per the germline V gene, CDR1 is SGHRS and CDR2 is YFSETQ. V was cut by 2 bases and J by 4 bases, with 15 bases left in between. The CDR3 protein is CASSFDGSFGTEAFF. The DNA of the CDR3 is TGCGCCAGCAGCTTCGACGGCTCTTTTGGCACTGAAGCTTTCTTT.